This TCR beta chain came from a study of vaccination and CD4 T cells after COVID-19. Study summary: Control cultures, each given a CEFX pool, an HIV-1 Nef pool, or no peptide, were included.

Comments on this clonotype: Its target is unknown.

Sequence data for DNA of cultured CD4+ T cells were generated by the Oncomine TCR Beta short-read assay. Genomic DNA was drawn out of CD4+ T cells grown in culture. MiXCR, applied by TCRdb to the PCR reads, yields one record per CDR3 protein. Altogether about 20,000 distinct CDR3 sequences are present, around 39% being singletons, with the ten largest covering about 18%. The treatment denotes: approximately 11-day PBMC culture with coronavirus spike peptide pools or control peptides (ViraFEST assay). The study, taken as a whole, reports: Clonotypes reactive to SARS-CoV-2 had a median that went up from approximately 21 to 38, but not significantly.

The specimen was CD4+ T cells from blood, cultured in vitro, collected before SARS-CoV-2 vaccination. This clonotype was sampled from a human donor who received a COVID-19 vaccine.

The CDR3 loop is CSVAGGGPTYEQYF. The CDR3, as DNA: TGCAGCGTTGCCGGGGGGGGCCCTACCTACGAGCAGTACTTC. The V call is TRBV29-1, the J call TRBJ2-7; 8 bases line up with TRBD2. The CDR3 sequence is 14 residues long. The V and J ends lost 4 bases and 2 bases, in that order; junction bases with no gene match: 7. The germline CDR1 and CDR2 sequences are SQVTM and ANQGSEA.